These 26 T cell receptor beta chains share one sample of origin, sequenced in a study of T cell responses to AZD1222 COVID-19 vaccine. TCRdb's table, derived via immunoSEQ multiplex PCR, lists solely in-frame clones and lacks some. The data contain roughly 80,000 clones, 90% of them singletons. The sequencing here drew on peripheral blood, taken 28 days after the second AZD1222 dose. The receptors were sampled from an adult who received the AZD1222 COVID-19 vaccine.

The genes are TRBV11-2 and TRBJ1-5; D remains ambiguous. V gave up 0 bases and J gave up 16 bases, with 16 bases separating them. The CDR3 totals 13 residues. In germline, CDR1 is SGHAT, CDR2 FQNNGV. In nucleotides, the CDR3 is TGTGCCAGCAGCTTAGATCGGCAGGCGGTACTACATTTT. It encodes CASSLDRQAVLHF.

V and J are TRBV4-3 and TRBJ1-2; D is possibly TRBD1 (5 bases). The germline V and J ends were trimmed by 0 bases and 6 bases, with 14 bases remaining between them. Germline V gene sequence: CDR1 LGHNA, CDR2 YSLEER. This CDR3 is built from 15 residues. CDR3 DNA: TGCGCCAGCAGCCAAGATAAGGGCCAGGGCGATGGCTACACCTTC. This sequence encodes CASSQDKGQGDGYTF.

The V call is TRBV15, the J call TRBJ1-3, with D unresolved. This CDR3 comprises 14 residues. The V and J ends lost 4 bases and 0 bases respectively, with 7 bases between them. The germline V gene encodes CDR1 LNHNV and CDR2 YYDKDF (reference sequence). CDR3 sequence reads: CATSKGSSGNTIYF. CDR3 bases: TGTGCCACCAGCAAAGGTAGCTCTGGAAACACCATATATTTT.

This chain connects TRBV10-3 to TRBJ2-5; D is unclear. The CDR3 has 13 amino acids. CDR1 and CDR2 from the germline V gene are ENHRY and SYGVKD. V lost 8 bases to trimming and J lost 1 base, with 11 bases between them. CDR3: CAISYSIQETQYF. DNA of the CDR3: TGTGCCATCTCTTACAGCATCCAAGAGACCCAGTACTTC.

This clone was seen just once. The V gene is TRBV2, the J gene TRBJ1-5; possible D gene TRBD1, 6 bases. This CDR3 has 16 amino acids. Trimming shortened V by 5 bases and J by 1 base, and 15 bases separated the two germline ends. Germline V gene sequence: CDR1 SNHLY, CDR2 FYNNEI. CDR3 sequence: CASSSGVEVSNQPQHF. In nucleotides, the CDR3 is TGTGCCAGCAGTTCAGGGGTAGAAGTGAGCAATCAGCCCCAGCATTTT. Using reference TRBV2 and TRBJ1-5 for the parts outside the CDR3, the full variable domain is EPEVTQTPSHQVTQMGQEVILRCVPISNHLYFYWYRQILGQKVEFLVSFYNNEISEKSEIFDDQFSVERPDGSNFTLKIRSTKLEDSAMYFCASSSGVEVSNQPQHFGDGTRLSIL.

The chain is built from TRBV7-2 and TRBJ1-3; no firm D call. Between the trimmed V and J ends, which lost 1 base and 2 bases, there was a span of 6 bases. Per the germline V gene, CDR1 is SGHTA and CDR2 is FQGNSA. The CDR3 has 14 residues. DNA for the CDR3: TGTGCCAGCAGCTTAGTTCAGCCTGGAAACACCATATATTTT. This encodes CASSLVQPGNTIYF.

This chain links TRBV5-1 with TRBJ1-2, with D unclear. The V end was cut by 4 bases, the J end by 4 bases, with 17 bases between. This CDR3 is 15 amino acids long. Germline V lookup: CDR1 SGHRS, CDR2 YFSETQ. CDR3 amino acids: CASSTTAASFYGYTF. CDR3 in DNA: TGCGCCAGCAGCACAACAGCCGCATCCTTCTATGGCTACACCTTC.

V usage is TRBV27 and J usage is TRBJ1-6; TRBD1 matches at 10 bases. CDR1 MNHEY and CDR2 SMNVEV come from the germline V gene (reference sequence). Trimming cost V 7 bases and J 4 bases; bases outside gene matches: 4. The CDR3 spans 15 residues. The CDR3 spells CASKDRGGYNSPLHF. CDR3 DNA sequence: TGTGCCAGCAAGGACAGGGGGGGGTATAATTCACCCCTCCACTTT.

CDR3 residues: CASSDSPWGQPQHF. In nucleotides, the CDR3 is TGCGCCAGCAGTGATTCCCCCTGGGGTCAGCCCCAGCATTTT. The rearrangement joins TRBV10-2 to TRBJ1-5; no clear D gene. Deletions cut 3 bases from V and 6 bases from J, with 12 bases between. This CDR3 is built from 14 residues. Germline CDR1 and CDR2: WSHSY and SAAADI.

This chain uses TRBV20-1 with TRBJ2-1; TRBD1 matches 8 bases. Germline V CDR1 and CDR2: DFQATT, SNEGSKA (reference sequence). The V and J ends lost 3 bases and 3 bases, in that order; junction bases with no gene match: 7. The CDR3 loop spans 15 amino acids. The CDR3 spells CSASGRQGIYNEQFF. The CDR3 nucleotides are TGCAGTGCTAGTGGGAGACAGGGGATCTACAATGAGCAGTTCTTC.

The V gene is TRBV19, the J gene TRBJ1-5, with 9 bases that match TRBD1. The CDR3 is made up of 17 amino acids. Germline V gene data show CDR1 as LNHDA and CDR2 as SQIVND (reference sequence). Trimming cost V 0 bases and J 7 bases; bases outside gene matches: 10. The CDR3 loop is CASSIDVGQGRGQPQHF. The CDR3 DNA reads as TGTGCCAGTAGTATAGATGTGGGACAGGGTAGGGGGCAGCCCCAGCATTTT.

V gene TRBV18 combines with J gene TRBJ2-3, with 7 bases fitting TRBD1. This CDR3 has 16 residues. V was pared by 2 bases and J by 0 bases, with 5 bases of the junction left unmatched. Looked up from germline, CDR1 is KGHSH and CDR2 is LQKENI. CDR3 sequence reads: CASSPIGDRSTDTQYF. CDR3 DNA: TGTGCCAGCTCACCAATCGGGGACAGAAGCACAGATACGCAGTATTTT.

The count of this clone is one. The chain uses TRBV18 and TRBJ2-7, with a possible D match to TRBD1 (6 bases). This CDR3 spans 15 amino acids. V lost 0 bases and J 1 base, leaving 10 bases between the germline ends. The V gene's germline CDR1 is KGHSH and CDR2 LQKENI. The CDR3: CASSPPSRGSYEQYF. The CDR3 DNA follows: TGTGCCAGCTCACCACCGTCCAGGGGTTCCTACGAGCAGTACTTC.

The chain couples TRBV6-5 to TRBJ1-4; the match to TRBD1 covers 8 bases. This CDR3 spans 15 amino acids. After removal of 4 bases from V and 5 bases from J, the junction contained 6 bases not matched to a gene. In germline, CDR1 is MNHEY, CDR2 SVGAGI. This CDR3 is CASSSPGTGNEKLFF. In DNA, the CDR3 is TGTGCCAGCAGTTCCCCCGGGACAGGAAATGAAAAACTGTTTTTT.

Note on this clone: One end of the junction varies from germline; a read error may be responsible. The chain employs TRBV7-2 and TRBJ2-7; tentative D call: TRBD1 (6 bases). CDR3 size: 15 residues. CDR1 SGHTA and CDR2 FQGNSA come from the germline V gene. In DNA form, the CDR3 reads TGTGCCAGCAGCCTAGCCCAGGGGCCCTCCTACGAGCAGTACTTC. Translation gives CASSLAQGPSYEQYF.

This sequence joins TRBV3-1 (or the pseudogene TRBV3-2) and TRBJ2-7; D is unclear. Germline assignment: CDR1 LGHDT and CDR2 YNNKEL (reference sequence). V was clipped by 1 base and J by 2 bases, with 12 bases between them. CDR3 length equals 15 residues. The CDR3 sequence is CASSQGARTPYEQYF. As DNA, the CDR3 is TGTGCCAGCAGCCAAGGGGCCAGGACCCCCTACGAGCAGTACTTC.

In this sample, this clone turned up a few times. The rearrangement uses TRBV19 and TRBJ1-2, with TRBD1 identical over 9 bases. Germline loops: CDR1 LNHDA, CDR2 SQIVND (reference sequence). Germline trimming cut 7 bases from V and 8 bases from J; bases unmatched to any gene: 11. The length of the CDR3 is 14 residues. The CDR3 DNA sequence: TGTGCCAGTAACCCACAGGGGGCTGACGGCGGCTACACCTTC. Its protein product is CASNPQGADGGYTF.

V usage is TRBV5-8 and J usage is TRBJ1-6; D is possibly TRBD1 (6 bases). V was clipped by 1 base and J by 7 bases, with 12 bases between them. The CDR3 totals 15 residues. From germline, CDR1 is SGHTS and CDR2 YDEGEE. This CDR3 reads CASSLRGGANSPLHF. DNA of the CDR3: TGTGCCAGCAGCTTGAGGGGGGGTGCGAATTCACCCCTCCACTTT.

The J gene is TRBJ1-6, the V gene TRBV6-5; a possible D gene is TRBD1 (5 bases). There are 15 residues in the CDR3. V was cut by 6 bases and J by 6 bases, with 15 bases left in between. Germline loops: CDR1 MNHEY, CDR2 SVGAGI. Here the CDR3 reads CASSSAGGGNSPLHF. In DNA form, the CDR3 reads TGTGCCAGCAGCTCCGCTGGGGGAGGTAATTCACCCCTCCACTTT.

The V call is TRBV3-1 (or the pseudogene TRBV3-2), the J call TRBJ1-2; a weak D match, TRBD1 (6 bases). Germline V lookup: CDR1 LGHDT, CDR2 YNNKEL (reference sequence). This CDR3 has 17 amino acids. Trimming cost V 0 bases and J 5 bases, with 19 bases left between them. This chain's CDR3 is CASSQERGQGFGYGYTF. In DNA, the CDR3 is TGTGCCAGCAGCCAAGAGCGGGGTCAGGGGTTTGGGTATGGCTACACCTTC.

This sequence joins TRBV5-1 and TRBJ2-1; 10 bases fit TRBD2. The CDR3 loop spans 16 amino acids. V lost 0 bases, J lost 3 bases, and 3 bases stayed unmatched. CDR1 is SGHRS and CDR2 is YFSETQ in the germline V gene. The CDR3, as DNA: TGCGCCAGCAGCTTGGCTAGCGGGGGCCACTACAATGAGCAGTTCTTC. This gives the protein CASSLASGGHYNEQFF.

V is TRBV7-9 and J is TRBJ2-1; D unresolved. The CDR3 is made up of 14 amino acids. V gave up 1 base and J gave up 3 bases, with 7 bases separating them. Germline CDR1 and CDR2: SEHNR and FQNEAQ (reference sequence). This CDR3 reads CASSLDESYNEQFF. The CDR3 nucleotides read TGTGCCAGCAGCTTAGATGAGAGCTACAATGAGCAGTTCTTC.

The chain links TRBV6-5 to TRBJ1-3; possible D gene TRBD1, 5 bases. This CDR3 comprises 15 residues. Germline V gives CDR1 MNHEY, CDR2 SVGAGI. The ends were cut back, 8 bases at V and 6 bases at J, with 20 bases in the middle. The CDR3 loop is CASRPGRAIENTIYF. CDR3 bases: TGTGCCAGCCGCCCAGGGAGGGCAATAGAAAACACCATATATTTT.

Worth noting for this clone: One junction end disagrees with the germline gene, perhaps due to a read error. V is TRBV27 and J is TRBJ2-2; D is possibly TRBD2 (7 bases). The CDR3 is 18 amino acids. Germline assignment: CDR1 MNHEY and CDR2 SMNVEV (reference sequence). In nucleotides, the CDR3 is TGTGTCAGCAGTTTAGGTCCCCGCGGGGGCATTAACACCGGGGAGCTGTTTTTT. It is translated as CVSSLGPRGGINTGELFF.

This sequence joins TRBV27 and TRBJ2-1; 13 bases match TRBD2. CDR1 MNHEY and CDR2 SMNVEV come from the germline V gene (reference sequence). Losses at the gene ends were 5 bases for V and 8 bases for J; bases not matched to a gene: 3. The CDR3 covers 14 residues. CDR3: CASSGTSGVDEQFF. CDR3 nucleotide sequence: TGTGCCAGCAGTGGGACTAGCGGGGTTGATGAGCAGTTCTTC.

This clone occurred a few times. V is TRBV5-1 and J is TRBJ1-6, with TRBD1 matching 8 bases. V lost 1 base and J lost 10; bases outside the gene matches: 19. The CDR3 runs to 19 residues. Germline assignment: CDR1 SGHRS and CDR2 YFSETQ. The CDR3 here is CASSLKSQGAVDVRSPLHF. The DNA for the CDR3 is TGCGCCAGCAGCTTGAAGTCCCAGGGGGCCGTCGACGTTAGGTCACCCCTCCACTTT.